This T cell receptor beta chain was sequenced for a study of technical replicates of blood from a few donors (dated by TCRdb to the late 2010s). A distance of 16 bases separates the germline ends of V and J, which lose 2 bases and 5 bases respectively. CDR1 MRHNA and CDR2 SNTAGT were looked up in the germline V gene. Taken from cysteine to phenylalanine, the CDR3 has 15 residues. The entry retains the CDR3 DNA only, 45 bases that are in frame from base 1. The library came from the immunoSEQ multiplex PCR assay. Held by TCRdb, this immuneACCESS table contains in-frame sequences only and omits some clones. Under half of the omission traces to an unresolved V gene where checked; the cause of the rest is unknown. In this sample the table shows 76,000 or so clones, about 91% of which occur a single time. The ten largest clones add up to around 0.26% of the sample. Notes on this clone: The antigen this receptor binds is unknown. It has no much larger one-base neighbor in the sample; base qualities were not kept.

The V gene is TRBV6-4 and the J gene is TRBJ2-7; a tentative D call is TRBD2 (6 bases match). The sequenced sample was T cells isolated from PBMCs. The TCR sequence derives from a human donor in good health. The nucleotides read TGTGCCAGCAGTGACATCGCGGGAAAACACCACGAGCAGTACTTC. The translation is CASSDIAGKHHEQYF.